A single sample is the source of the 17 T cell receptor beta chains below, sequenced in a study of T cells in Graves' hyperthyroidism and ophthalmopathy. Using RNA transcripts as the source, TCR beta CDR3 regions were amplified. The TCR CDR3 first-round RT-PCR relied on the HTBI primer set. Each CDR3 protein gets one entry after TCRdb re-called the multiplex PCR reads with MiXCR. This sample has some 600,000 distinct CDR3 sequences, with approximately 15% found just once. Source material: blood. These receptors were obtained from a woman aged 25-40 years with Graves' hyperthyroidism that later progressed to Graves' ophthalmopathy.

In its sample, this clonotype was seen many times. J is TRBJ2-1 and V is TRBV6-2 or TRBV6-3; D possibly uses TRBD1 or TRBD2 (5 bases each). V dropped 4 bases and J dropped 5 bases, with 18 bases sitting between them. The CDR3 has 16 amino acids. Germline V gene sequence: CDR1 MNHEY, CDR2 SVGEGT. This chain's CDR3 is CASSSLEGRRNNEQFF. The CDR3 bases are TGTGCCAGCAGTTCACTTGAGGGGCGGAGAAACAATGAGCAGTTCTTC.

This clonotype was seen ten or more times. The chain couples TRBV12-3 or TRBV12-4 to TRBJ2-2; TRBD2 aligns across 8 bases. CDR3 length: 15 amino acids. With 6 bases clipped from V and 5 bases from J, the junction kept 8 bases outside the gene matches. CDR3 region: CASRFAGTSTGELFF. The CDR3 DNA reads as TGTGCCAGCAGATTTGCCGGGACTAGTACCGGGGAGCTGTTTTTT.

This clonotype was recorded many times. The rearrangement uses TRBV7-9 and TRBJ1-1; D gene ambiguous. V lost 6 bases and J 4 bases, leaving 3 bases between the germline ends. Germline V CDR1 and CDR2: SEHNR, FQNEAQ (reference sequence). This CDR3 has 10 residues. The CDR3 spells CASRSTEAFF. CDR3 DNA sequence: TGTGCCAGCAGAAGCACTGAAGCTTTCTTT.

The rearrangement uses TRBV7-8 and TRBJ1-2; possible D gene TRBD1, 6 bases. This CDR3 contains 17 residues. The V and J ends lost 0 bases and 1 base respectively, with 15 bases between them. The germline V gene encodes CDR1 SGHVS and CDR2 FQNEAQ. This chain's CDR3 is CASSLALYGGGNYGYTF. In nucleotides, the CDR3 is TGTGCCAGCAGCTTAGCTTTATACGGAGGGGGTAACTATGGCTACACCTTC.

The chain combines TRBV28 with TRBJ2-5; 7 nucleotides line up with TRBD2. Germline V lookup: CDR1 MDHEN, CDR2 SYDVKM. The CDR3 runs to 18 residues. V dropped 5 bases and J dropped 5; count of bases not matched to a gene: 20. CDR3 loop: CASSPPPTRRGRGETQYF. The CDR3 nucleotides read TGTGCCAGCAGTCCTCCCCCAACCCGGCGCGGGAGAGGGGAGACCCAGTACTTC.

Ten or more counts support this clonotype. The chain links TRBV10-3 to TRBJ2-2; tentative D call: TRBD1 (5 bases). The ends were cut back, 8 bases at V and 2 bases at J, with 9 bases in the middle. The CDR3 contains 13 residues. Germline CDR1 and CDR2: ENHRY and SYGVKD. In nucleotides, the CDR3 is TGTGCCATCCCAGACAGTAACACCGGGGAGCTGTTTTTT. Protein: CAIPDSNTGELFF.

In this sample, this clonotype turned up many times. The CDR3: CASSLMGQNTEAFF. CDR3 sequence (DNA): TGTGCCAGCAGCTTAATGGGACAGAACACTGAAGCTTTCTTT. This sequence joins TRBV11-1 and TRBJ1-1; weak D call: TRBD1 (6 bases). The CDR3 has 14 residues. Trimming shortened V by 2 bases and J by 1 base, and 8 bases separated the two germline ends. In germline, CDR1 is SGHAT, CDR2 FQDESV (reference sequence).

There are many counts of this clonotype. The chain uses TRBV20-1 and TRBJ1-5; D ambiguous. The V gene's germline CDR1 is DFQATT and CDR2 SNEGSKA (reference sequence). The CDR3 totals 16 residues. V gave up 0 bases and J gave up 0 bases, with 12 bases separating them. In DNA form, the CDR3 reads TGCAGTGCTAGAGATCAAGGTAGCTATAGCAATCAGCCCCAGCATTTT. Its protein is CSARDQGSYSNQPQHF.

V usage is TRBV6-2 or TRBV6-3 and J usage is TRBJ2-1, with 9 bases matching TRBD2. The CDR3 extends over 17 amino acids. From germline, CDR1 is MNHEY and CDR2 SVGEGT. J gave up 1 base and V 6 bases, and 10 bases lay outside the gene matches. The CDR3 here is CASRSGLAGPSYNEQFF. The CDR3 region has the DNA TGTGCCAGCAGATCGGGGCTAGCGGGACCATCCTACAATGAGCAGTTCTTC.

There are many counts of this clonotype. The chain combines TRBV7-9 with TRBJ2-5, with 8 bases identical to TRBD1. The germline V gene has CDR1 SEHNR and CDR2 FQNEAQ (reference sequence). The CDR3 runs to 14 residues. V trimming: 5 bases; J trimming: 5 bases; junction bases outside the gene matches: 7. CDR3 amino acids: CASSRQGLWETQYF. Written as DNA, the CDR3 is TGTGCCAGCAGCCGACAGGGGCTGTGGGAGACCCAGTACTTC.

At least ten counts were recorded for this clonotype. The chain links TRBV5-1 to TRBJ2-1, with TRBD2 identical over 7 bases. CDR3 length: 16 residues. Germline V CDR1 and CDR2: SGHRS, YFSETQ. V shed 6 bases, J shed 7 bases, and the junction held 16 bases outside the gene matches. For the CDR3, the DNA is TGCGCCAGCAAAAATCGTTCCTTGGGAGGGAGGAATGAGCAGTTCTTC. This encodes CASKNRSLGGRNEQFF.

This clonotype was recorded at least ten times. The chain couples TRBV7-2 to TRBJ1-6; a weak D match, TRBD1 (6 bases). Germline V CDR1 and CDR2: SGHTA, FQGNSA. This CDR3 spans 15 amino acids. V was trimmed by 1 base and J by 6 bases, leaving 10 bases between them. CDR3: CASSLGPGVNSPLHF. The CDR3 DNA sequence: TGTGCCAGCAGCTTAGGTCCAGGGGTTAATTCACCCCTCCACTTT.

Notes on this clonotype: Germline is not matched at one junction end, which may reflect a read error. The chain has TRBV6-1 and TRBJ2-4, with D possibly TRBD2 on 7 matching bases. Germline V gene sequence: CDR1 MNHNS, CDR2 SASEGT. This CDR3 has 16 amino acids. CDR3 bases: TGTGCCAGCAGGGAAGCGGGTGTAACAGGGAGGGACATTCAGTACTTC. Its translation is CASREAGVTGRDIQYF.

This clonotype was picked up many times. The chain couples TRBV7-9 to TRBJ2-7, with 14 bases matching TRBD2. The germline CDR1 and CDR2 sequences are SEHNR and FQNEAQ (reference sequence). Germline trimming cut 4 bases from V and 5 bases from J; bases unmatched to any gene: 7. The CDR3 runs 16 residues. CDR3 amino acids: CASSYGTSGSWDEQYF. CDR3 in DNA: TGTGCCAGCAGCTACGGGACTAGCGGGAGTTGGGACGAGCAGTACTTC.

In regard to this clonotype: This may arise from a read error, as a much more abundant clone is one base away. This rearrangement joins TRBV12-3 or TRBV12-4 to TRBJ2-1; D may be TRBD2 (5 bases). The CDR3 contains 15 residues. V was trimmed by 7 bases and J by 0 bases, leaving 13 bases between them. The CDR3 DNA reads TGTGCCAGCATGAGTGAGGGCAGCTCCTACAATGAGCAGTTCTTC. As protein: CASMSEGSSYNEQFF.

This clonotype occurred many times. The chain combines TRBV12-3 or TRBV12-4 with TRBJ2-3, with 8 positions matching TRBD2. This CDR3 has 15 residues. J was trimmed by 11 bases and V by 5 bases; bases with no gene match: 15. The CDR3 loop reads CASSQPGLGSRRQYF. The CDR3 DNA reads TGTGCCAGCAGTCAACCGGGACTAGGGTCCAGGAGGCAGTATTTT.

As for this clonotype: One junction end does not reproduce the germline sequence, and a read error may be involved. The CDR3: CASSASLAGGLSGANVLTF. For the CDR3, the DNA is TGTGCTAGCAGCGCCTCACTAGCGGGGGGACTCTCTGGGGCCAACGTCCTGACTTTC. The chain joins TRBV7-7 to TRBJ2-6; 12 bases map to TRBD2. This CDR3 is built from 19 residues. The V gene's germline CDR1 is SSHAT and CDR2 FNYEAQ (reference sequence). The full variable domain, rest sourced from reference TRBV7-7 and TRBJ2-6, is GAGVSQSPRYKVTKRGQDVTLRCDPISSHATLYWYQQALGQGPEFLTYFNYEAQPDKSGLPSDRFSAERPEGSISTLTIQRTEQRDSAMYRCASSASLAGGLSGANVLTFGAGSRLTVL.